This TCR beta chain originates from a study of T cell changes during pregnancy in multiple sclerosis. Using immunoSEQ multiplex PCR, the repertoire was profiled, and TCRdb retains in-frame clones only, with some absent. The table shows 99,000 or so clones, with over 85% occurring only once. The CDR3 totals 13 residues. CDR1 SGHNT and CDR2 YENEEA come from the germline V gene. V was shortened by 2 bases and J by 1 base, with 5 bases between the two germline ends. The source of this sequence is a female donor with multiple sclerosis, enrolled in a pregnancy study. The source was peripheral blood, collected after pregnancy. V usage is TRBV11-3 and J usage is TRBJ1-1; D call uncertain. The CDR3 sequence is CASSLRGNTEAFF. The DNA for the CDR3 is TGTGCCAGCAGCTTACGGGGGAACACTGAAGCTTTCTTT.